This record covers a single TCR beta chain. These data belong to a study of blood T cell repertoires in COVID-19. Produced via immunoSEQ multiplex PCR; TCRdb's table is partial and in-frame only. The profile shows approximately 280,000 clones, approximately 89% of them singletons. The sample consisted of peripheral blood. The TCR comes from a woman aged 55 to 70 with acute or convalescent COVID-19.

The CDR3 coding sequence is TGTGCCAGCAGCTTAGGGACAACAGATACGCAGTATTTT. Translated: CASSLGTTDTQYF. The chain links TRBV7-2 to TRBJ2-3; TRBD1 might be the D (5 bases). Trimming cost V 1 base and J 3 bases, with 5 bases left between them. CDR1 and CDR2 from the germline V gene are SGHTA and FQGNSA. CDR3 length equals 13 residues.